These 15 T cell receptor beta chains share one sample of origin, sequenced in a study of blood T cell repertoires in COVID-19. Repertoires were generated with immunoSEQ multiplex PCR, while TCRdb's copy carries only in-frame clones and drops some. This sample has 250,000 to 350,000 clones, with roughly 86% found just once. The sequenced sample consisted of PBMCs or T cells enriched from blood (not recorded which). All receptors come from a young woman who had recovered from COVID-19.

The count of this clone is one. The CDR3 spells CASSLRRTEAFF. The CDR3, as DNA: TGTGCCAGCAGCTTACGGAGGACTGAAGCTTTCTTT. The chain employs TRBV13 and TRBJ1-1; D is uncertain. V was shortened by 2 bases and J by 5 bases, with 6 bases between the two germline ends. Germline CDR1 reads PRHDT; CDR2 reads FYEKMQ (reference sequence). The CDR3 consists of 12 residues. Supplemented by reference TRBV13 and TRBJ1-1, the full variable domain reads AAGVIQSPRHLIKEKRETATLKCYPIPRHDTVYWYQQGPGQDPQFLISFYEKMQSDKGSIPDRFSAQQFSDYHSELNMSSLELGDSALYFCASSLRRTEAFFGQGTRLTVV.

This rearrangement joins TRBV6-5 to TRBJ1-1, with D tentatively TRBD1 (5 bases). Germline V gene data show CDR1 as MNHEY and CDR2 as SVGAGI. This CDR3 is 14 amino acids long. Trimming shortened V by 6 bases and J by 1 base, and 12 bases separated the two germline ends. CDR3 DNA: TGTGCCAGCAGAGCAAAGGGGTGGAACACTGAAGCTTTCTTT. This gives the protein CASRAKGWNTEAFF.

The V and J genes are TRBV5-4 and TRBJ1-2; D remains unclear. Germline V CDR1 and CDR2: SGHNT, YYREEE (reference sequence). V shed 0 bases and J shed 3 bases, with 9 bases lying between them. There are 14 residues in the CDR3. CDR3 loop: CASSLGNEYYGYTF. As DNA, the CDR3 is TGTGCCAGCAGCTTGGGCAACGAGTACTATGGCTACACCTTC.

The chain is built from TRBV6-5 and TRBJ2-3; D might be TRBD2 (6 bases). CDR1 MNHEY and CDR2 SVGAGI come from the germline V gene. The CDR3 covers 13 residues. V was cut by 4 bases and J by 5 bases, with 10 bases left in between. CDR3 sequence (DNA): TGTGCCAGCAGTTCGGGGGTCGGAGATACGCAGTATTTT. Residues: CASSSGVGDTQYF.

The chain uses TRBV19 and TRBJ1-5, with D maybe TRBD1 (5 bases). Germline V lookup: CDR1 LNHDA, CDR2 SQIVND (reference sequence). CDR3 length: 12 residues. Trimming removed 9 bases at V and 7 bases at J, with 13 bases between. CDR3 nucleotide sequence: TGTGCCAGCACATTGCCAGGGCAGCCCCAGCATTTT. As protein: CASTLPGQPQHF.

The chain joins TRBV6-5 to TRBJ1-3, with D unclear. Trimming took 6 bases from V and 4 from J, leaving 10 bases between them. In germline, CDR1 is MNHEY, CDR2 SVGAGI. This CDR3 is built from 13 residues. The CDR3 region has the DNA TGTGCCAGCAGAGACTTGGCCGGAAACACCATATATTTT. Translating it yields CASRDLAGNTIYF.

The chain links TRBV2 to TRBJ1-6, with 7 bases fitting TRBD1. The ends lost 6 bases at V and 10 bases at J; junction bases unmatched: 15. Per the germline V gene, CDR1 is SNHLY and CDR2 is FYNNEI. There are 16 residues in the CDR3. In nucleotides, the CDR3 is TGTGCCAGCAGGAAACTACCGGGACAGCTAAGATCACCCCTCCACTTT. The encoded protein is CASRKLPGQLRSPLHF.

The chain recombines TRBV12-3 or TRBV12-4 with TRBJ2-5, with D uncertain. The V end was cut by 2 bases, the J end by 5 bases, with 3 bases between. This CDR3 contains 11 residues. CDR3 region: CASSLPETQYF. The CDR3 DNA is TGTGCCAGCAGTTTACCGGAGACCCAGTACTTC.

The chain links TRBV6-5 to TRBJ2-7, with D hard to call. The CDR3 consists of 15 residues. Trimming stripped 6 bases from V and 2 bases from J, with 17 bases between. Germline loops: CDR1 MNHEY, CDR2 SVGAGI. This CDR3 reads CASRALTLGAYEQYF. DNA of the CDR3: TGTGCCAGCAGAGCCTTGACGTTGGGCGCCTACGAGCAGTACTTC.

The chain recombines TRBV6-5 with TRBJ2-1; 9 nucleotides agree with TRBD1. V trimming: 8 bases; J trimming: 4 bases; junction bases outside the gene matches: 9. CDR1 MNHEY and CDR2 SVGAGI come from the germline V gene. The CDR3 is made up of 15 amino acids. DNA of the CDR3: TGTGCCAGCTTTTCCCGGGACAGGGCGTACAATGAGCAGTTCTTC. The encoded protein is CASFSRDRAYNEQFF.

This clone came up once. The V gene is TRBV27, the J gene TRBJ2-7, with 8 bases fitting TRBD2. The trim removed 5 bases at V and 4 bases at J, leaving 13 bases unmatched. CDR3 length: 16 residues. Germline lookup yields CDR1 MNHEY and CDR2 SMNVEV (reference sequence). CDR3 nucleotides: TGTGCCAGCAGTCCATCAACCGGGACTAGATTGTACGAGCAGTACTTC. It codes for CASSPSTGTRLYEQYF.

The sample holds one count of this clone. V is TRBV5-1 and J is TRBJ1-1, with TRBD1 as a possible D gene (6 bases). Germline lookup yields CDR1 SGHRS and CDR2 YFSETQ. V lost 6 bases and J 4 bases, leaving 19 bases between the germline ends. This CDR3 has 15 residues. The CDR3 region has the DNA TGCGCCAGCATGGGACCACAGGGTCTCGTCACTGAAGCTTTCTTT. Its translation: CASMGPQGLVTEAFF.

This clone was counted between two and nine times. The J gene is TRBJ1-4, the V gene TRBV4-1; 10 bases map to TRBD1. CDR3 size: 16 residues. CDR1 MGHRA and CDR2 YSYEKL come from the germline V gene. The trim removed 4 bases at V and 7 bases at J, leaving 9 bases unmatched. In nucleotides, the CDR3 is TGCGCCAGCAGCCCCTCGACAGGGGGCGCTTCTGAAAAACTGTTTTTT. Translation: CASSPSTGGASEKLFF.

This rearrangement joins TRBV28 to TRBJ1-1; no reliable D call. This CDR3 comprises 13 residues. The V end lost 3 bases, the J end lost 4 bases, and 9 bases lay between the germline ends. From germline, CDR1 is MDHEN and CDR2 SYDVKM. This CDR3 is CASSFRRSTEAFF. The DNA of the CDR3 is TGTGCCAGCAGTTTTAGGAGAAGCACTGAAGCTTTCTTT.

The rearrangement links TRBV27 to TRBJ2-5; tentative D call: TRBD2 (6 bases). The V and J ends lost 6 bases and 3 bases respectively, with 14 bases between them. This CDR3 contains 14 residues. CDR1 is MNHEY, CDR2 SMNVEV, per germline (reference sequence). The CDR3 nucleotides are TGTGCCAGCAGGAAGTGGGGGGTGGAAGAGACCCAGTACTTC. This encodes CASRKWGVEETQYF.